One and the same sample provided the 4 T cell receptor beta chains below, sequenced in a study of neoadjuvant nivolumab and ipilimumab in lung cancer. Produced via immunoSEQ multiplex PCR; TCRdb's table is partial and in-frame only. Found here are about 38,000 clones, roughly 89% of them singletons; the top ten hold roughly 3.4%. Material: peripheral blood, obtained before neoadjuvant nivolumab, alone or with ipilimumab. These TCRs come from an adult with non-small cell lung cancer.

In nucleotides, the CDR3 is TGTGCCAGCAGTCTACAGGGGGCCGGTCAGCCCCAGCATTTT. It specifies CASSLQGAGQPQHF. The chain uses TRBV27 and TRBJ1-5; 9 bases map to TRBD1. This CDR3 contains 14 residues. V lost 5 bases, J lost 6 bases, and 5 bases stayed unmatched. Per the germline V gene, CDR1 is MNHEY and CDR2 is SMNVEV (reference sequence).

This clone has just a few counts. The gene calls are TRBV7-9 and TRBJ2-7; D remains ambiguous. V was trimmed by 5 bases and J by 4 bases, leaving 9 bases between them. The CDR3 is 12 amino acids. Germline CDR1 reads SEHNR; CDR2 reads FQNEAQ (reference sequence). CDR3 loop: CASSEVGYEQYF. The CDR3 region has the DNA TGTGCCAGCAGCGAAGTGGGGTACGAGCAGTACTTC.

V gene TRBV18 combines with J gene TRBJ2-7, with D possibly called TRBD1 or TRBD2 (6 bases each). Germline CDR1 is KGHSH and CDR2 is LQKENI. The CDR3 covers 15 residues. Trimming took 0 bases from V and 3 from J, leaving 12 bases between them. CDR3 region: CASSPPGGRYYEQYF. The CDR3 DNA follows: TGTGCCAGCTCACCACCTGGGGGGCGGTACTACGAGCAGTACTTC. Full variable domain (missing parts from reference TRBV18 and TRBJ2-7): NAGVMQNPRHLVRRRGQEARLRCSPMKGHSHVYWYRQLPEEGLKFMVYLQKENIIDESGMPKERFSAEFPKEGPSILRIQQVVRGDSAAYFCASSPPGGRYYEQYFGPGTRLTVT.

J is TRBJ2-2 and V is TRBV7-2, with 9 bases aligning to TRBD2. The junction had 0 bases not matched to a gene; V was cut back by 3 bases and J by 1 base. The CDR3 has 15 residues. CDR1 and CDR2 from the germline V gene are SGHTA and FQGNSA. For the CDR3, the DNA is TGTGCCAGCAGCTTGACTAGCGGGAACACCGGGGAGCTGTTTTTT. Residues: CASSLTSGNTGELFF. Using reference TRBV7-2 and TRBJ2-2 for the parts outside the CDR3, the full variable domain is GAGVSQSPSNKVTEKGKDVELRCDPISGHTALYWYRQSLGQGLEFLIYFQGNSAPDKSGLPSDRFSAERTGGSVSTLTIQRTQQEDSAVYLCASSLTSGNTGELFFGEGSRLTVL.